This passage covers 8 T cell receptor beta chains from one sample sequenced in a study of cytomegalovirus exposure and HLA in healthy donors. PCR was performed using 60 Vbeta and 13 Jbeta primers. Clones were sequenced by immunoSEQ multiplex PCR, and TCRdb holds only the in-frame ones, with some missing. Of 80,000 to 100,000 clones in the sample, roughly three quarters were seen once. The sequenced sample consisted of PBMCs. These receptors all stem from a man aged 40-55 years in good health and CMV-seronegative.

The chain combines TRBV19 with TRBJ1-1, with 11 bases identical to TRBD1. CDR1 is LNHDA, CDR2 SQIVND, per germline (reference sequence). With 9 bases clipped from V and 2 bases from J, the junction kept 8 bases outside the gene matches. The CDR3 sequence is 15 residues long. The CDR3 loop reads CASVRTGGDNTEAFF. The CDR3 nucleotides are TGTGCCAGCGTGAGGACAGGGGGCGATAACACTGAAGCTTTCTTT.

The J gene is TRBJ1-2, the V gene TRBV7-8; possibly TRBD1 for D (6 bases). The CDR3 is made up of 15 amino acids. From germline, CDR1 is SGHVS and CDR2 FQNEAQ. The V and J ends lost 1 base and 3 bases respectively, with 12 bases between them. The DNA of the CDR3 is TGTGCCAGCAGCTTAGTGGGTGGGGGCGACTATGGCTACACCTTC. It codes for CASSLVGGGDYGYTF. Full variable domain (missing parts from reference TRBV7-8 and TRBJ1-2): GAGVSQSPRYKVAKRGQDVALRCDPISGHVSLFWYQQALGQGPEFLTYFQNEAQLDKSGLPSDRFFAERPEGSVSTLKIQRTQQEDSAVYLCASSLVGGGDYGYTFGSGTRLTVV.

The count of this clone is one. In DNA form, the CDR3 reads TGTGCCTGGGGGGACAGGGGAACGGCTGGAAACACCATATATTTT. Amino acid sequence: CAWGDRGTAGNTIYF. The chain joins TRBV30 to TRBJ1-3; 10 nucleotides match TRBD1. Trimming at V came to 5 bases and at J to 2 bases, leaving 6 bases not matched to a gene. The CDR3 has 15 residues. Looked up from germline, CDR1 is GTSNPN and CDR2 is SVGIG (reference sequence).

This clone was observed a handful of times. The J gene is TRBJ2-5, the V gene TRBV9; TRBD2 aligns across 12 bases. The DNA matches TRBJ2-7 better at its end, which makes the J call doubtful. From germline, CDR1 is SGDLS and CDR2 YYNGEE. The length of the CDR3 is 16 residues. CDR3 in DNA: TGTGCCAGCAGCCCTCTAGCGGGGGGGACGAACTACGAGCAGTACTTC. Translation gives CASSPLAGGTNYEQYF.

This clone was observed a handful of times. The CDR3 reads CASSQARDYEQYF. The CDR3 nucleotides read TGCGCCAGCAGCCAAGCTCGGGACTACGAGCAGTACTTC. This sequence joins TRBV4-1 and TRBJ2-7, with TRBD2 as a possible D gene (5 bases). Germline V gives CDR1 MGHRA, CDR2 YSYEKL. This CDR3 has 13 amino acids. Trimming removed 1 base at V and 3 bases at J, with 7 bases between.

The chain recombines TRBV6-5 with TRBJ2-3; 7 bases are a match to TRBD2. The V gene end was trimmed by 1 base and the J gene end by 13 bases; junction bases not matched to a gene: 8. CDR1 is MNHEY, CDR2 SVGAGI, per germline. CDR3 length equals 13 residues. CDR3 residues: CASSYLLLREEYF. The CDR3 coding sequence is TGTGCCAGCAGTTACTTACTCCTCCGGGAGGAGTATTTT.

V is TRBV6-5 and J is TRBJ1-1; the D gene is possibly TRBD1 (5 bases). CDR1 is MNHEY, CDR2 SVGAGI, per germline. V lost 6 bases and J 1 base, leaving 12 bases between the germline ends. This CDR3 contains 14 residues. CDR3 nucleotides: TGTGCCAGCAGCGGCTGGGGCGGGAACACTGAAGCTTTCTTT. It yields the protein CASSGWGGNTEAFF.

V gene TRBV28 combines with J gene TRBJ2-7; 10 bases are shared with TRBD1. Germline CDR1 reads MDHEN; CDR2 reads SYDVKM. V shed 6 bases, J shed 1 base, and the junction held 0 bases outside the gene matches. This CDR3 has 13 amino acids. The CDR3 bases are TGTGCCAGCAGGGGACAGGGGTCCTACGAGCAGTACTTC. It is translated as CASRGQGSYEQYF.